This is a list of T cell receptor beta chains from one sample in a study of cytomegalovirus exposure and HLA in healthy donors. This table comes from immunoSEQ multiplex PCR, and its TCRdb copy is limited to in-frame clones, with some not included. The sample lists about 160,000 clones; about four fifths were seen once. Material: PBMCs. These receptors all come from a woman aged 45-59 years in good health and CMV-seronegative. Each CDR3 is given with its conserved first and last residue. Each record gives: clone size, V gene, J gene, D gene, CDR3 protein, CDR3 DNA. D genes are given only for firm matches. Clone size, where shown, is once, few, many, or a class for clones that have expanded.

NA	TRBV19	TRBJ1-2	TRBD1	CASSITPGQAFYGYTF	TGTGCCAGTAGTATTACTCCGGGACAGGCTTTCTATGGCTACACCTTC
once	TRBV29-1	TRBJ2-7	NA	CSVAQGPYEQYF	TGCAGCGTTGCCCAGGGGCCCTACGAGCAGTACTTC
once	TRBV25-1	TRBJ1-3	NA	CASSDSRGDGNTIYF	TGTGCCAGCAGTGATTCCCGGGGAGATGGAAACACCATATATTTT
NA	TRBV18	TRBJ2-6	NA	CASSPPVGAPLVGANVLTF	TGTGCCAGCTCACCACCGGTAGGGGCGCCCTTGGTTGGGGCCAACGTCCTGACTTTC
NA	TRBV19	TRBJ1-1	TRBD1	CASRDRGFGTEAFF	TGTGCCAGTAGGGACAGGGGGTTCGGCACTGAAGCTTTCTTT
few	TRBV13	TRBJ2-3	NA	CASSSTTVQYTDTQYF	TGTGCCAGCAGCTCGACCACCGTACAGTACACAGATACGCAGTATTTT
NA	TRBV28	TRBJ1-1	TRBD1	CASTSEGQGTEAFF	TGTGCCAGCACCTCCGAGGGACAGGGCACTGAAGCTTTCTTT
NA	TRBV2	TRBJ1-1	NA	CASSLAGGSNTEAFF	TGTGCCAGCAGCCTCGCGGGGGGCTCCAACACTGAAGCTTTCTTT
NA	TRBV30	TRBJ1-5	TRBD1	CAWSVGQGFMPQHF	TGTGCCTGGAGTGTCGGACAGGGGTTTATGCCCCAGCATTTT
NA	TRBV5-8	TRBJ1-6	TRBD1	CASSTRTGLSPLHF	TGTGCCAGCAGCACAAGGACAGGTTTATCACCCCTCCACTTT
few	TRBV7-6	TRBJ2-2	NA	CASSLVTRRDTGELFF	TGTGCCAGCAGCTTAGTGACTAGACGGGACACCGGGGAGCTGTTTTTT
NA	TRBV5-1	TRBJ2-3	TRBD2	CASSMGLAGAIDTQYF	TGCGCCAGCAGCATGGGACTAGCGGGAGCCATAGATACGCAGTATTTT
NA	TRBV19	TRBJ2-7	TRBD1	CASSMIQGSSYEQYF	TGTGCCAGTAGTATGATACAGGGGAGCTCCTACGAGCAGTACTTC
NA	TRBV6-1	TRBJ2-1	NA	CASSLFDSSYNEQFF	TGTGCCAGCAGCCTTTTCGACAGCTCCTACAATGAGCAGTTCTTC
once	TRBV11-2	TRBJ1-4	NA	CASSLDPGEKLFF	TGTGCCAGCAGCTTAGACCCAGGGGAAAAACTGTTTTTT
few	TRBV28	TRBJ2-7	TRBD2	CASSPGGYEQYF	TGTGCCAGCAGCCCGGGGGGCTACGAGCAGTACTTC
NA	TRBV5-1	TRBJ2-3	NA	CASSQSTGPTDTQYF	TGCGCCAGCAGCCAATCGACAGGCCCCACAGATACGCAGTATTTT
NA	TRBV5-1	TRBJ2-3	TRBD2	CASFLLVGAGGFNTQYF	TGCGCCAGCTTCCTCTTAGTTGGGGCGGGAGGTTTCAATACGCAGTATTTT
NA	TRBV13	TRBJ2-5	TRBD1	CASSTDRDGETQYF	TGTGCCAGCAGCACGGACAGGGACGGGGAGACCCAGTACTTC
few	TRBV6-1	TRBJ1-4	TRBD1	CASSRDRGTEKLFF	TGTGCCAGCAGTAGGGACAGGGGCACTGAAAAACTGTTTTTT
NA	TRBV4-2	TRBJ2-4	NA	CASSHTRIENIQYF	TGTGCCAGCAGCCATACTAGAATTGAAAACATTCAGTACTTC
NA	TRBV7-9	TRBJ2-5	TRBD2	CASSFLPGSSGRAETQYF	TGTGCCAGCAGCTTCCTCCCCGGATCTAGCGGGAGGGCGGAGACCCAGTACTTC
NA	TRBV19	TRBJ2-3	NA	CASSIASVSTDTQYF	TGTGCCAGTAGTATAGCTAGCGTCAGCACAGATACGCAGTATTTT
NA	TRBV19	TRBJ1-6	NA	CASLGTNTSNSPLHF	TGTGCCAGTCTGGGGACAAATACCTCTAATTCACCCCTCCACTTT
few	TRBV5-8	TRBJ1-1	TRBD1	CASSYRPGQGNTEAFF	TGTGCCAGCAGCTACCGGCCGGGACAGGGGAACACTGAAGCTTTCTTT
NA	TRBV27	TRBJ2-5	NA	CASSSPGDSGRIQETQYF	TGTGCCAGCAGTTCCCCCGGGGACTCCGGCCGTATACAAGAGACCCAGTACTTC
NA	TRBV19	TRBJ1-2	TRBD1	CASRQTGDNYGYTF	TGTGCCAGTAGACAGACAGGGGATAACTATGGCTACACCTTC
NA	TRBV11-3	TRBJ1-6	NA	CASSSRGGPSDSPLHF	TGTGCCAGCAGCTCTCGGGGGGGCCCCTCGGATTCACCCCTCCACTTT
NA	TRBV19	TRBJ2-7	NA	CASTSEGVYEQYF	TGTGCCAGTACCAGCGAGGGGGTCTACGAGCAGTACTTC
once	TRBV5-4	TRBJ2-7	NA	CASTRGGGSINEQYF	TGTGCCAGCACCCGCGGTGGGGGGAGCATCAACGAGCAGTACTTC
NA	TRBV7-2	TRBJ2-1	NA	CASSSTRRINNEQFF	TGTGCCAGCAGCTCGACTCGGAGGATCAACAATGAGCAGTTCTTC
few	TRBV29-1	TRBJ2-1	TRBD2	CSVGGGTGGSFHEQFF	TGCAGCGTTGGAGGTGGGACGGGAGGGTCATTTCATGAGCAGTTCTTC
NA	TRBV7-9	TRBJ2-2	NA	CASSWPSSGTFDTGELFF	TGTGCCAGCAGCTGGCCCTCGTCCGGGACATTCGACACCGGGGAGCTGTTTTTT
NA	TRBV19	TRBJ1-5	NA	CASSQGLQPQHF	TGTGCCAGTAGCCAGGGGCTCCAGCCCCAGCATTTT
NA	TRBV4-3	TRBJ2-2	TRBD2	CASSQAEIAGFLTGELFF	TGCGCCAGCAGCCAAGCTGAGATAGCGGGATTTCTCACCGGGGAGCTGTTTTTT
NA	TRBV13	TRBJ1-1	NA	CASSRGPTEAFF	TGTGCCAGCAGCCGCGGGCCCACTGAAGCTTTCTTT
once	TRBV28	TRBJ2-2	TRBD2	CASRNSGRKNTGELFF	TGTGCCAGCAGGAATAGCGGGAGGAAGAACACCGGGGAGCTGTTTTTT
NA	TRBV18	TRBJ2-7	TRBD2	CASSPLGTSGSEQYF	TGTGCCAGCTCACCACTGGGGACTAGCGGGAGCGAGCAGTACTTC
NA	TRBV6-6	TRBJ2-7	NA	CASSYRGSGEQYF	TGTGCCAGCAGTTACCGGGGGAGCGGCGAGCAGTACTTC
once	TRBV18	TRBJ2-5	NA	CASSPGTQETQYF	TGTGCCAGCTCACCAGGCACCCAAGAGACCCAGTACTTC
NA	TRBV28	TRBJ1-1	NA	CASIQGGAGEAFF	TGTGCCAGCATCCAAGGGGGGGCGGGTGAAGCTTTCTTT
NA	TRBV6-6	TRBJ2-7	TRBD2	CASSPSGYEQYF	TGTGCCAGCAGCCCTAGCGGGTACGAGCAGTACTTC
NA	TRBV7-2	TRBJ2-1	TRBD2	CASRLAGGLYNEQFF	TGTGCCAGCAGACTAGCGGGGGGGCTTTACAATGAGCAGTTCTTC
NA	TRBV7-2	TRBJ1-3	TRBD1	CASSSATGAGNTIYF	TGTGCCAGCAGCTCCGCAACAGGGGCTGGAAACACCATATATTTT
NA	TRBV6-6	TRBJ1-1	NA	CASSLSTEAFF	TGTGCCAGCAGTTTGAGCACTGAAGCTTTCTTT
NA	TRBV19	TRBJ2-7	NA	CARETKGRVYEQYF	TGTGCCAGAGAGACAAAAGGCAGGGTCTACGAGCAGTACTTC
NA	TRBV6-5	TRBJ2-7	TRBD1	CASSYSGGDRGYEQYF	TGTGCCAGCAGTTACTCCGGGGGGGACAGGGGGTACGAGCAGTACTTC
once	TRBV19	TRBJ2-1	TRBD2	CASRGLADYNEQFF	TGTGCCAGTAGGGGGCTAGCGGACTACAATGAGCAGTTCTTC
few	TRBV18	TRBJ2-5	NA	CASSPVGGAKSEETQYF	TGTGCCAGCTCACCAGTTGGCGGGGCAAAATCCGAAGAGACCCAGTACTTC
NA	TRBV5-4	TRBJ1-1	TRBD1	CASSTGTAKNTEAFF	TGTGCCAGCAGCACTGGGACAGCGAAGAACACTGAAGCTTTCTTT
once	TRBV4-3	TRBJ1-5	NA	CASSPTGRASQPQHF	TGCGCCAGCAGCCCGACGGGAAGGGCCTCTCAGCCCCAGCATTTT
NA	TRBV7-9	TRBJ1-2	NA	CASSPRTNGYTF	TGTGCCAGCAGCCCCAGGACAAATGGCTACACCTTC
NA	TRBV9	TRBJ2-7	NA	CASGGRGAGEQYF	TGTGCCAGCGGGGGAAGGGGTGCGGGGGAGCAGTACTTC
NA	TRBV6-5	TRBJ1-1	NA	CASSFGQLNTEAFF	TGTGCCAGCAGCTTTGGTCAGTTGAACACTGAAGCTTTCTTT
NA	TRBV7-2	TRBJ1-2	NA	CASSSYRDYGYTF	TGTGCCAGCAGTTCATACAGGGACTATGGCTACACCTTC
NA	TRBV5-4	TRBJ2-1	TRBD1	CASSLSGTGTLNEQFF	TGTGCCAGCAGCTTATCAGGGACAGGGACCCTCAATGAGCAGTTCTTC
NA	TRBV21-1	TRBJ2-6	NA	CASSRPVRDRKYSGANVLTF	TGTGCCAGCAGCAGGCCAGTACGGGACAGAAAATACTCTGGGGCCAACGTCCTGACTTTC